The TCR beta chain under discussion was sequenced for a study of blood T cells in healthy people across ages. The CDR3 runs 13 residues. From germline, CDR1 is DFQATT and CDR2 SNEGSKA (reference sequence). V gave up 5 bases and J gave up 0 bases, with 8 bases separating them. A second about 6 to 12 cycle PCR used barcoded and J-beta primers. TCRdb called the 5' RACE reads again in MiXCR, with one record for every CDR3 protein. The sample lists almost 550,000 distinct CDR3 sequences; 24% were seen once. The same data also contributed to another study, on T cells of mothers and their children. As reported in that work: Sample barcodes and 2-4 random nucleotides came from the second PCR's M1S primer. Maternal samples each gave over 9 million TCR beta CDR3 reads, and child samples 3 million to 3.5 million each. Slightly higher, non-significant overlap characterized related mother-child pairs relative to unrelated pairs.

The J gene is TRBJ2-4, the V gene TRBV20-1; D gene ambiguous. Sequenced: blood. This clonotype was obtained from a boy aged 5-17 years in good health. The CDR3 reads CSALVLAKNIQYF. The CDR3 nucleotides read TGCAGTGCTCTAGTCCTAGCCAAAAACATTCAGTACTTC.